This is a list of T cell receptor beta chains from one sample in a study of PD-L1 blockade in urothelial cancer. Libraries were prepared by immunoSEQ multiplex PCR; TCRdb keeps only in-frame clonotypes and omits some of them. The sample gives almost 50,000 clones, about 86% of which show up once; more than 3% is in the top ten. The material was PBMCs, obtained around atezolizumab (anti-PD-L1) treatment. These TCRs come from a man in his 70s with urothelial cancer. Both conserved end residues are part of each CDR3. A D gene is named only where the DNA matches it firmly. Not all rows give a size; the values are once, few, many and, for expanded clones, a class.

cdr3_aa: CASSLTAGNTIYF; cdr3_nt: TGTGCCAGCAGCTTAACTGCTGGAAACACCATATATTTT; clone_size: NA; v_call: TRBV7-8; d_call: NA; j_call: TRBJ1-3
cdr3_aa: CSASFDEQFF; cdr3_nt: TGCAGTGCTAGCTTCGATGAGCAGTTCTTC; clone_size: NA; v_call: TRBV20-1; d_call: NA; j_call: TRBJ2-1
cdr3_aa: CASSVSGNRFQPQHF; cdr3_nt: TGTGCCAGCAGTGTTTCGGGGAATCGATTTCAGCCCCAGCATTTT; clone_size: NA; v_call: TRBV6-1; d_call: NA; j_call: TRBJ1-5
cdr3_aa: CSVTGEEGNTIYF; cdr3_nt: TGCAGCGTGACAGGGGAGGAAGGAAACACCATATATTTT; clone_size: NA; v_call: TRBV29-1; d_call: TRBD1; j_call: TRBJ1-3
cdr3_aa: CASSLVDRGRRYF; cdr3_nt: TGTGCCAGCAGCTTAGTCGACAGGGGGCGGCGGTACTTC; clone_size: NA; v_call: TRBV7-2; d_call: TRBD1; j_call: TRBJ2-4
cdr3_aa: CASSFNRVYTEAFF; cdr3_nt: TGTGCCAGCAGCTTCAACCGGGTCTACACTGAAGCTTTCTTT; clone_size: NA; v_call: TRBV5-5; d_call: NA; j_call: TRBJ1-1
cdr3_aa: CASSISDSNQPQHF; cdr3_nt: TGTGCCAGTAGTATATCAGATAGCAATCAGCCCCAGCATTTT; clone_size: few; v_call: TRBV19; d_call: NA; j_call: TRBJ1-5
cdr3_aa: CASSLFPAGTQYF; cdr3_nt: TGTGCCAGCAGCTTATTCCCTGCAGGTACGCAGTATTTT; clone_size: NA; v_call: TRBV11-3; d_call: NA; j_call: TRBJ2-3
cdr3_aa: CASSLRDRGNYGYTF; cdr3_nt: TGCGCCAGCAGCCTCCGGGACAGGGGTAACTATGGCTACACCTTC; clone_size: once; v_call: TRBV4-1; d_call: TRBD1; j_call: TRBJ1-2
cdr3_aa: CASSESTRRNYGYTF; cdr3_nt: TGTGCCAGCAGTGAATCGACTCGAAGAAACTATGGCTACACCTTC; clone_size: NA; v_call: TRBV25-1; d_call: NA; j_call: TRBJ1-2
cdr3_aa: CASSMGQGASSEQFF; cdr3_nt: TGCGCCAGCAGCATGGGACAGGGGGCATCCAGTGAGCAGTTCTTC; clone_size: few; v_call: TRBV5-1; d_call: TRBD1; j_call: TRBJ2-1
cdr3_aa: CASSLRGPSGYNEQFF; cdr3_nt: TGTGCCAGCAGCTTAAGAGGGCCTAGCGGCTACAATGAGCAGTTCTTC; clone_size: NA; v_call: TRBV7-3; d_call: TRBD2; j_call: TRBJ2-1
cdr3_aa: CASSSRAGGGYNEQFF; cdr3_nt: TGTGCCAGCAGTTCGCGAGCGGGAGGGGGATACAATGAGCAGTTCTTC; clone_size: NA; v_call: TRBV27; d_call: TRBD2; j_call: TRBJ2-1
cdr3_aa: CASSLAGEVEAFF; cdr3_nt: TGTGCCAGCAGCTTAGCGGGGGAGGTTGAAGCTTTCTTT; clone_size: NA; v_call: TRBV7-9; d_call: NA; j_call: TRBJ1-1
cdr3_aa: CASRPSGAAYGYTF; cdr3_nt: TGTGCCAGCAGACCCTCAGGGGCGGCCTATGGCTACACCTTC; clone_size: NA; v_call: TRBV6-5; d_call: NA; j_call: TRBJ1-2
cdr3_aa: CASSLVGISGRSWEQFF; cdr3_nt: TGTGCCAGCAGCTTAGTAGGTATTAGCGGGAGGTCTTGGGAGCAGTTCTTC; clone_size: medium-sized; v_call: TRBV7-2; d_call: TRBD2; j_call: TRBJ2-1
cdr3_aa: CASSPGTGVNQPQHF; cdr3_nt: TGTGCCAGCAGCCCCGGGACAGGCGTCAATCAGCCCCAGCATTTT; clone_size: NA; v_call: TRBV5-5; d_call: TRBD1; j_call: TRBJ1-5
cdr3_aa: CASSLEARGDGYTF; cdr3_nt: TGTGCCAGCAGCTTAGAGGCCAGGGGGGATGGCTACACCTTC; clone_size: NA; v_call: TRBV11-2; d_call: TRBD1; j_call: TRBJ1-2
cdr3_aa: CASSHWGQGARETQYF; cdr3_nt: TGTGCCAGCAGCCATTGGGGACAGGGGGCGCGAGAGACCCAGTACTTC; clone_size: NA; v_call: TRBV14; d_call: TRBD1; j_call: TRBJ2-5
cdr3_aa: CASRGQYEQYF; cdr3_nt: TGTGCCAGCCGAGGACAGTACGAGCAGTACTTC; clone_size: NA; v_call: TRBV28; d_call: NA; j_call: TRBJ2-7
cdr3_aa: CASSAQLGQPQHF; cdr3_nt: TGTGCCAGCAGCGCACAGTTGGGTCAGCCCCAGCATTTT; clone_size: NA; v_call: TRBV2; d_call: NA; j_call: TRBJ1-5
cdr3_aa: CASSESRGDEKLFF; cdr3_nt: TGTGCCAGCAGTGAATCCAGGGGCGATGAAAAACTGTTTTTT; clone_size: NA; v_call: TRBV25-1; d_call: NA; j_call: TRBJ1-4
cdr3_aa: CASEILGQGPTDTQYF; cdr3_nt: TGTGCCAGCGAGATCCTTGGACAGGGACCCACAGATACGCAGTATTTT; clone_size: once; v_call: TRBV7-9; d_call: TRBD1; j_call: TRBJ2-3
cdr3_aa: CAWSVKRSSLQPQHF; cdr3_nt: TGTGCCTGGAGTGTTAAGAGGTCGTCTCTTCAGCCCCAGCATTTT; clone_size: NA; v_call: TRBV30; d_call: NA; j_call: TRBJ1-5
cdr3_aa: CASSPIAGTSGPETQYF; cdr3_nt: TGTGCCAGCTCACCGATCGCCGGGACTAGCGGTCCTGAGACCCAGTACTTC; clone_size: once; v_call: TRBV18; d_call: TRBD2; j_call: TRBJ2-5
cdr3_aa: CASSHRDRGTYEQYF; cdr3_nt: TGCGCCAGCAGCCACCGGGACAGGGGTACCTACGAGCAGTACTTC; clone_size: NA; v_call: TRBV4-3; d_call: TRBD1; j_call: TRBJ2-7
cdr3_aa: CASSQDERTGGYEQYF; cdr3_nt: TGTGCCAGCAGCCAAGATGAAAGGACAGGGGGGTACGAGCAGTACTTC; clone_size: NA; v_call: TRBV4-2; d_call: TRBD1; j_call: TRBJ2-7
cdr3_aa: CASSPFRDRANTGELFF; cdr3_nt: TGTGCCAGCAGCCCATTCCGGGACAGAGCGAACACCGGGGAGCTGTTTTTT; clone_size: NA; v_call: TRBV7-2; d_call: TRBD1; j_call: TRBJ2-2
cdr3_aa: CASSLGSAGPGSYEQYF; cdr3_nt: TGTGCCAGCAGCTTGGGCAGTGCGGGGCCTGGCTCCTACGAGCAGTACTTC; clone_size: NA; v_call: TRBV5-4; d_call: NA; j_call: TRBJ2-7
cdr3_aa: CASSNPRDGYTF; cdr3_nt: TGTGCCAGCAGCAACCCGCGGGATGGCTACACCTTC; clone_size: NA; v_call: TRBV5-5; d_call: NA; j_call: TRBJ1-2
cdr3_aa: CASSQAPGPRGEAFF; cdr3_nt: TGCGCCAGCAGCCAAGCCCCGGGTCCCCGGGGTGAAGCTTTCTTT; clone_size: NA; v_call: TRBV4-3; d_call: NA; j_call: TRBJ1-1
cdr3_aa: CASSPPGGPDTQYF; cdr3_nt: TGTGCCAGCAGTCCACCAGGGGGCCCAGATACGCAGTATTTT; clone_size: NA; v_call: TRBV6-6; d_call: TRBD1; j_call: TRBJ2-3
cdr3_aa: CASSLAGAREQYF; cdr3_nt: TGTGCCAGCAGTTTAGCGGGGGCGCGTGAGCAGTACTTC; clone_size: once; v_call: TRBV28; d_call: NA; j_call: TRBJ2-7
cdr3_aa: CASSKDSGTANTEAFF; cdr3_nt: TGTGCCAGCAGCAAAGATTCAGGGACAGCGAACACTGAAGCTTTCTTT; clone_size: few; v_call: TRBV21-1; d_call: NA; j_call: TRBJ1-1
cdr3_aa: CASSPRGPQWDGYTF; cdr3_nt: TGTGCCAGCTCACCTCGCGGGCCCCAATGGGATGGCTACACCTTC; clone_size: NA; v_call: TRBV18; d_call: NA; j_call: TRBJ1-2
cdr3_aa: CASSSHRGTNTEAFF; cdr3_nt: TGTGCCAGCAGCTCGCACCGGGGGACGAACACTGAAGCTTTCTTT; clone_size: NA; v_call: TRBV4-2; d_call: NA; j_call: TRBJ1-1
cdr3_aa: CASSLLGQMNTEAFF; cdr3_nt: TGCGCCAGCAGCTTGTTGGGACAGATGAACACTGAAGCTTTCTTT; clone_size: NA; v_call: TRBV5-1; d_call: TRBD1; j_call: TRBJ1-1
cdr3_aa: CASSHRSGSQPQHF; cdr3_nt: TGTGCCAGCAGTCACCGGTCAGGTAGTCAGCCCCAGCATTTT; clone_size: NA; v_call: TRBV6-6; d_call: NA; j_call: TRBJ1-5
cdr3_aa: CASSLSRTGTYSNYGYTF; cdr3_nt: TGTGCCAGCTCGCTCTCTCGGACAGGGACTTATTCAAACTATGGCTACACCTTC; clone_size: few; v_call: TRBV18; d_call: TRBD1; j_call: TRBJ1-2
cdr3_aa: CASSSQQGQPQHF; cdr3_nt: TGTGCCAGCAGCTCCCAGCAGGGCCAGCCCCAGCATTTT; clone_size: NA; v_call: TRBV7-9; d_call: NA; j_call: TRBJ1-5
cdr3_aa: CASSLLSNTEAFF; cdr3_nt: TGTGCCAGCAGCTTACTTTCGAACACTGAAGCTTTCTTT; clone_size: few; v_call: TRBV7-8; d_call: NA; j_call: TRBJ1-1
cdr3_aa: CASSPEFDSMNTEAFF; cdr3_nt: TGTGCCAGCAGCCCGGAGTTCGACAGCATGAACACTGAAGCTTTCTTT; clone_size: NA; v_call: TRBV5-5; d_call: NA; j_call: TRBJ1-1
cdr3_aa: CASSFLAGTRDEQFF; cdr3_nt: TGCGCCAGCAGCTTTCTAGCGGGGACCAGGGATGAGCAGTTCTTC; clone_size: NA; v_call: TRBV5-1; d_call: TRBD2; j_call: TRBJ2-1
cdr3_aa: CASSQAETPTNTGELFF; cdr3_nt: TGCGCCAGCAGCCAAGCAGAGACTCCCACGAACACCGGGGAGCTGTTTTTT; clone_size: once; v_call: TRBV4-1; d_call: NA; j_call: TRBJ2-2
cdr3_aa: CASSPVTEAFF; cdr3_nt: TGTGCCAGCAGCCCGGTGACTGAAGCTTTCTTT; clone_size: NA; v_call: TRBV7-2; d_call: NA; j_call: TRBJ1-1
cdr3_aa: CASSLLTGGTGVYGYTF; cdr3_nt: TGTGCCAGCAGTTTACTAACCGGGGGGACGGGGGTCTATGGCTACACCTTC; clone_size: NA; v_call: TRBV28; d_call: NA; j_call: TRBJ1-2
cdr3_aa: CASSWGWGGGTEAFF; cdr3_nt: TGTGCCAGCAGCTGGGGATGGGGCGGGGGCACTGAAGCTTTCTTT; clone_size: NA; v_call: TRBV11-2; d_call: NA; j_call: TRBJ1-1
cdr3_aa: CAWNFYSGANVLTF; cdr3_nt: TGTGCCTGGAATTTTTATTCTGGGGCCAACGTCCTGACTTTC; clone_size: NA; v_call: TRBV30; d_call: NA; j_call: TRBJ2-6